Presented here are 26 T cell receptor beta chains from one specimen sequenced in a study of identical twins. TCRdb fed the 5' RACE reads into MiXCR, producing one record per CDR3 protein. The sample holds about 720,000 distinct CDR3 sequences, around a sixth seen once. These data were likewise used in another study, on T cells expressing NK-cell markers.

Sequenced sample: PBMCs. These receptors came from a woman aged 18-29 years in good health.

At least ten counts were recorded for this clonotype. The CDR3 region has the DNA TGCAGCGTTGAAGTCAGCGGAAACACAGATACGCAGTATTTT. It codes for CSVEVSGNTDTQYF. The chain carries TRBV29-1 and TRBJ2-3; D possibly corresponds to TRBD2 (5 bases). Germline V gene lookup returns CDR1 SQVTM and CDR2 ANQGSEA. V lost 1 base, J lost 2 bases, and 10 bases lay in between. CDR3 size: 14 residues.

This clonotype was seen ten or more times. V gene TRBV5-1 combines with J gene TRBJ2-2; 9 nucleotides line up with TRBD1. With V trimmed by 4 bases and J by 3 bases, 10 bases remained unmatched. Germline V gene sequence: CDR1 SGHRS, CDR2 YFSETQ. CDR3 size: 17 residues. CDR3 sequence reads: CASSALQGARDTGELFF. CDR3 DNA: TGCGCCAGCAGCGCATTACAGGGGGCGCGAGACACCGGGGAGCTGTTTTTT.

The chain has TRBV10-3 and TRBJ2-7; 7 bases match TRBD2. This CDR3 contains 15 residues. With V trimmed by 0 bases and J by 5 bases, 7 bases remained unmatched. The germline V gene has CDR1 ENHRY and CDR2 SYGVKD. The CDR3 bases are TGTGCCATCAGTGAGTCGAATGCGGGAGTTCACGAGCAGTACTTC. Residues: CAISESNAGVHEQYF.

This clonotype was detected many times. The chain is built from TRBV5-1 and TRBJ2-2, with TRBD2 identical over 9 bases. Germline values: CDR1 SGHRS, CDR2 YFSETQ. With V trimmed by 4 bases and J by 7 bases, 8 bases remained unmatched. This CDR3 spans 15 amino acids. This CDR3 is CASSPRGTSIGELFF. Here the CDR3 DNA reads TGCGCCAGCAGCCCGCGGGGGACTAGCATCGGGGAGCTGTTTTTT.

The V call is TRBV18, the J call TRBJ2-3, with D uncertain. The germline V and J ends were trimmed by 3 bases and 8 bases, with 6 bases remaining between them. The V gene's germline CDR1 is KGHSH and CDR2 LQKENI. This CDR3 contains 11 residues. This chain's CDR3 is CASSPGFTQYF. Here the CDR3 DNA reads TGTGCCAGCTCACCGGGGTTTACGCAGTATTTT. Combining the CDR3 with reference TRBV18 and TRBJ2-3 gives the whole variable domain NAGVMQNPRHLVRRRGQEARLRCSPMKGHSHVYWYRQLPEEGLKFMVYLQKENIIDESGMPKERFSAEFPKEGPSILRIQQVVRGDSAAYFCASSPGFTQYFGPGTRLTVL.

This clonotype was seen only a few times. This sequence joins TRBV6-6 and TRBJ2-2; either TRBD1 or TRBD2 may supply D (5 bases each). The germline V gene has CDR1 MNHNY and CDR2 SVGAGI (reference sequence). With 8 bases removed from V and 6 bases from J, the gap between germline ends came to 13 bases. The CDR3 has 13 amino acids. The CDR3 DNA reads TGTGCCAGCGTGGGGGTCCCGGCCGGGGAGCTGTTTTTT. This codes for CASVGVPAGELFF.

This clonotype has a handful of counts. The chain carries TRBV5-1 and TRBJ2-1; 8 nucleotides align to TRBD2. The CDR3 sequence is 15 residues long. With 2 bases clipped from V and 5 bases from J, the junction kept 6 bases outside the gene matches. Germline V lookup: CDR1 SGHRS, CDR2 YFSETQ. The CDR3: CASSFIAGRDNEQFF. As DNA, the CDR3 is TGCGCCAGCAGCTTTATAGCGGGGAGAGACAATGAGCAGTTCTTC.

The chain uses TRBV29-1 and TRBJ1-6; maybe TRBD1 (5 bases). Germline assignment: CDR1 SQVTM and CDR2 ANQGSEA. V gave up 6 bases and J gave up 9 bases, with 21 bases separating them. CDR3 length: 15 residues. The CDR3 bases are TGCAGCGTCCACACCGGGGGAAAAGGGATTTCACCCCTCCACTTT. Amino acids: CSVHTGGKGISPLHF.

The rearrangement joins TRBV15 to TRBJ2-1; TRBD1 might be the D (5 bases). Trimming removed 1 base from V and 4 bases from J, with 8 bases in between. The CDR3 spans 14 residues. Germline CDR1 reads LNHNV; CDR2 reads YYDKDF (reference sequence). CDR3 in amino acids: CATSRGQHYNEQFF. The CDR3 DNA reads TGTGCCACCAGCAGAGGACAGCATTACAATGAGCAGTTCTTC.

The CDR3 DNA sequence: TGTGCCAGCAGCCCACCACCATACTACAATGAGCAGTTCTTC. Amino acids: CASSPPPYYNEQFF. V usage is TRBV7-2 and J usage is TRBJ2-1; no firm D call. The V gene lost 5 bases and the J gene lost 3 bases, with 11 bases spanning the gap. The CDR3 sequence is 14 residues long. Germline V gene data show CDR1 as SGHTA and CDR2 as FQGNSA.

The V and J genes are TRBV6-1 and TRBJ2-7, with D perhaps TRBD1 (6 bases). Deletions cut 8 bases from V and 7 bases from J, with 15 bases between. Germline V gene lookup returns CDR1 MNHNS and CDR2 SASEGT. The CDR3 sequence is 12 residues long. The CDR3 sequence: CASLTGTDEQYF. The CDR3 DNA is TGTGCCAGCCTAACAGGGACCGATGAGCAGTACTTC.

The chain employs TRBV5-1 and TRBJ2-5; D might be TRBD2 (5 bases). V lost 4 bases and J 3 bases, leaving 10 bases between the germline ends. Germline CDR1 and CDR2: SGHRS and YFSETQ. CDR3 length: 13 residues. The CDR3 is CASSGDGEETQYF. The CDR3 DNA reads as TGCGCCAGCAGCGGCGACGGGGAAGAGACCCAGTACTTC.

The chain couples TRBV30 to TRBJ2-7; D may be TRBD2 (5 bases). The CDR3 is 13 amino acids. The V and J ends lost 4 bases and 6 bases respectively, with 16 bases between them. Germline CDR1 GTSNPN, CDR2 SVGIG (reference sequence). The chain's CDR3 is CAWIKQRVGEQYF. The CDR3 nucleotides are TGTGCCTGGATAAAACAGAGGGTCGGCGAGCAGTACTTC.

The chain uses TRBV20-1 and TRBJ1-1, with TRBD1 matching 12 bases. The V gene end was trimmed by 5 bases and the J gene end by 6 bases; junction bases not matched to a gene: 4. Per the germline V gene, CDR1 is DFQATT and CDR2 is SNEGSKA (reference sequence). The CDR3 covers 13 residues. The CDR3 protein is CSAGDRGLSEAFF. In DNA, the CDR3 is TGCAGTGCTGGGGACAGGGGGCTCTCTGAAGCTTTCTTT.

This clonotype was counted a single time. The chain uses TRBV5-6 and TRBJ2-3; the match to TRBD2 covers 14 bases. The germline gives CDR1 SGHDT, CDR2 YYEEEE. V dropped 4 bases and J dropped 8; count of bases not matched to a gene: 3. This CDR3 has 14 residues. In DNA form, the CDR3 reads TGTGCCAGCAGCCTTGGACTAGCGGGAGGTACGCAGTATTTT. It yields the protein CASSLGLAGGTQYF.

This chain links TRBV12-5 with TRBJ2-1; 7 nucleotides line up with TRBD2. The V gene's germline CDR1 is LGHNT and CDR2 FRNRAP. The CDR3 contains 16 residues. Losses at the gene ends were 7 bases for V and 7 bases for J; bases not matched to a gene: 16. Here the CDR3 DNA reads TGTGCTAGTGCTCCTAGTCAGGCGGGAGCCTGGAATGAGCAGTTCTTC. Protein sequence: CASAPSQAGAWNEQFF.

The V and J genes are TRBV29-1 and TRBJ2-7; the D gene could be TRBD1 or TRBD2 (6 bases each). V lost 4 bases, J lost 4 bases, and 11 bases lay in between. This CDR3 is built from 12 residues. Germline CDR1 and CDR2: SQVTM and ANQGSEA. The CDR3 loop is CSVVRGPYEQYF. CDR3 in DNA: TGCAGCGTTGTACGGGGGCCGTACGAGCAGTACTTC.

The chain links TRBV20-1 to TRBJ2-7, with 8 bases fitting TRBD2. Germline assignment: CDR1 DFQATT and CDR2 SNEGSKA (reference sequence). Trimming removed 4 bases from V and 4 bases from J; junction bases left unmatched: 12. This CDR3 comprises 15 residues. The CDR3, as DNA: TGCAGTGCTACCTCGGGGGCGGGAGGACCTTACGAGCAGTACTTC. This encodes CSATSGAGGPYEQYF.

This clonotype has ten or more counts. The V call is TRBV12-3 or TRBV12-4, the J call TRBJ1-5; TRBD1 might be the D (5 bases). V lost 3 bases and J lost 5, with 29 bases in between. The CDR3 is 20 residues long. In DNA form, the CDR3 reads TGTGCCAGCAGTTTGCGTGCTCGGGGCGCGGTAAAGGAGAGGGATCAGCCCCAGCATTTT. Translation gives CASSLRARGAVKERDQPQHF.

V is TRBV10-3 and J is TRBJ2-3; a possible D gene is TRBD1 (5 bases). The germline gives CDR1 ENHRY, CDR2 SYGVKD. V dropped 0 bases and J dropped 1 base, with 11 bases sitting between them. CDR3 length equals 16 residues. The chain's CDR3 is CAISESRGLGTDTQYF. CDR3 nucleotide sequence: TGTGCCATCAGTGAGTCAAGGGGTTTGGGCACAGATACGCAGTATTTT.

The chain joins TRBV7-2 to TRBJ2-3; 7 bases match TRBD2. The CDR3 is 16 residues long. Germline V gene sequence: CDR1 SGHTA, CDR2 FQGNSA. The J segment lost 5 bases and the V segment lost 3 bases, leaving 11 bases of the junction unmatched. CDR3 sequence (DNA): TGTGCCAGCAGCTTGTCCGGCGGGAGTTCGGGAGATACGCAGTATTTT. This gives the protein CASSLSGGSSGDTQYF.

V gene TRBV7-2 combines with J gene TRBJ2-3; the D is unclear. Germline CDR1 and CDR2: SGHTA and FQGNSA. The germline V and J ends were trimmed by 7 bases and 0 bases, with 17 bases remaining between them. This CDR3 spans 16 amino acids. CDR3 coding DNA: TGTGCCAGCACCGAAGGGTCGCCTAGGAGCACAGATACGCAGTATTTT. Protein sequence: CASTEGSPRSTDTQYF.

This clonotype was detected a few times. V is TRBV6-1 and J is TRBJ1-2; D possibly corresponds to TRBD1 (6 bases). This CDR3 has 13 amino acids. V shed 5 bases and J shed 8 bases, with 15 bases lying between them. Germline V gene data show CDR1 as MNHNS and CDR2 as SASEGT. CDR3 sequence (DNA): TGTGCCAGCAGTCTAAACAGGGCAGGCGGCTACACCTTC. Translating it yields CASSLNRAGGYTF.

J is TRBJ2-7 and V is TRBV12-3 or TRBV12-4; no firm D call. V dropped 0 bases and J dropped 4 bases, with 16 bases sitting between them. This CDR3 is built from 16 residues. The CDR3 DNA reads TGTGCCAGCAGTTTAGCGCTTATCCGGTCTCGTTACGAGCAGTACTTC. Amino acids: CASSLALIRSRYEQYF.

The chain uses TRBV27 and TRBJ2-2; tentative D call: TRBD1 (6 bases). Per germline, CDR1 MNHEY and CDR2 SMNVEV (reference sequence). V was shortened by 6 bases and J by 7 bases, with 9 bases between the two germline ends. This CDR3 comprises 12 residues. DNA for the CDR3: TGTGCCAGCAGGGGGGCTGGCGGGGAGCTGTTTTTT. Residues: CASRGAGGELFF.

This chain uses TRBV5-1 with TRBJ2-1; perhaps TRBD1 as D (5 bases). The CDR3 loop spans 18 amino acids. Per the germline V gene, CDR1 is SGHRS and CDR2 is YFSETQ. The ends were cut back, 4 bases at V and 4 bases at J, with 24 bases in the middle. The CDR3 coding sequence is TGCGCCAGCAGCCGCGAAGGGGTAGGCCTCGTACTTTACAATGAGCAGTTCTTC. Amino acids: CASSREGVGLVLYNEQFF.